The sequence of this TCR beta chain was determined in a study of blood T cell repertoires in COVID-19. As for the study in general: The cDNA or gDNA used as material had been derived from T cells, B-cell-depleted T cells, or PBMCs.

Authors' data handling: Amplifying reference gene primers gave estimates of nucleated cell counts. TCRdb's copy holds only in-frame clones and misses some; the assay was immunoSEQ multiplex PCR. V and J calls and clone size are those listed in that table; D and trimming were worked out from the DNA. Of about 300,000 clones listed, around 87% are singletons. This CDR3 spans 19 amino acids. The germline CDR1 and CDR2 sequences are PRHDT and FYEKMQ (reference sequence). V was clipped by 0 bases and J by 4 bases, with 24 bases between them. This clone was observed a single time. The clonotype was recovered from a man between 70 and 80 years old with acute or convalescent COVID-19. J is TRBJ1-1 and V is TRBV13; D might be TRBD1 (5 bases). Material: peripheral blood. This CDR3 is CASSLGVRSTESILTEAFF. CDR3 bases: TGTGCCAGCAGCTTAGGTGTACGGTCGACAGAATCTATTCTCACTGAAGCTTTCTTT.